Described below is a single T cell receptor beta chain sequence and its context. Its cognate antigen is unknown. This CDR3 has 13 residues. V gave up 11 bases and J gave up 9 bases, with 23 bases separating them. Germline V gives CDR1 SEHNR, CDR2 FQNEAQ (reference sequence). The sample is drawn from a study of identical twins. Study-wide results and caveats: Fewer insertions were carried by abundant cord blood beta clonotypes, but none was seen in memory repertoires. Partial confounding of zero-insertion analyses by invariant MAIT and iNKT cells was possible.

It was template switching that added a universal primer site, and there were unique molecular identifiers on the cDNA. From the 5' RACE reads, TCRdb called clonotypes with MiXCR, one entry per CDR3 protein. The data contain over 600,000 distinct CDR3 sequences, 21% of them singletons. This sample also belongs to another study, concerning T cells expressing NK-cell markers. That source notes: Obtained from sorted CD3+CD56+NKG2C+, CD3+CD56+NKG2C- and CD3+CD56-NKG2C+ T cells were the TCR beta repertoires.

J is TRBJ2-7 and V is TRBV7-9, with D possibly TRBD2 on 6 matching bases. The specimen sequenced was PBMCs. The receptor comes from a woman aged 18 to 35 in good health. DNA for the CDR3: TGTGCCTCCTCCGGACATGTCGGGGGTCGGCAGTACTTC. This translates into CASSGHVGGRQYF. Based on the CDR3 plus reference TRBV7-9 and TRBJ2-7, the full variable domain is DTGVSQNPRHKITKRGQNVTFRCDPISEHNRLYWYRQTLGQGPEFLTYFQNEAQLEKSRLLSDRFSAERPKGSFSTLEIQRTEQGDSAMYLCASSGHVGGRQYFGPGTRLTVT.